The clone carrying this T cell receptor (beta chain) was observed many times. Antigen: not known. The data derive from a study of blood T cells in healthy people across ages. Study-level results: CMV status of donors was not determined, possibly confounding expanded clonotype changes. The study found more naive CD4+ cells and higher diversity in long-lived than aged donors. The study regarded diversity estimates from one million T cells as underestimates.

The CDR3 sequence is 14 residues long. CDR1 is MGHRA and CDR2 is YSYEKL in the germline V gene. With 1 base removed from V and 1 base from J, the gap between germline ends came to 5 bases. Then a second PCR, running roughly 7 to 11 cycles, was carried out with a sample-barcoded 5' primer and a J-beta primer mix. With 12 random nucleotides, a template-switch adaptor tagged each individual cDNA molecule. TCRdb used MiXCR to reprocess the 5' RACE reads, holding one entry per CDR3 protein. This sample yields about 1.6 million distinct CDR3 sequences, of which 30% to 40% are seen a single time; about 11% belongs to the top ten.

This TCR derives from a young woman in good health. This rearrangement joins TRBV4-1 to TRBJ1-5; D is uncertain. Material for sequencing was blood. CDR3 residues: CASSQVSSNQPQHF. CDR3 coding DNA: TGCGCCAGCAGCCAAGTGTCCAGCAATCAGCCCCAGCATTTT.